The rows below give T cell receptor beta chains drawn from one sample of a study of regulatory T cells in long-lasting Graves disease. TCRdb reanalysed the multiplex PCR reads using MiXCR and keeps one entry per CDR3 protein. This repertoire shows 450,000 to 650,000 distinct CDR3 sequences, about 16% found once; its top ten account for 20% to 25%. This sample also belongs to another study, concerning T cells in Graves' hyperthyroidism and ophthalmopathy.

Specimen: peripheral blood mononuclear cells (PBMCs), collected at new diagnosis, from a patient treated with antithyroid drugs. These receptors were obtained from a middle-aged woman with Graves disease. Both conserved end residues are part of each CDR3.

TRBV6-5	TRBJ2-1	CASRYTLYGGTLVYEQFF
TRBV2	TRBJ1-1	CASSGRRGTEAFF
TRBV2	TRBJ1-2	CASRGGQGGIYGYTF
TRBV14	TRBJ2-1	CASSPLGGGNEQFF
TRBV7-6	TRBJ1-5	CASSLGREPGNQPQHF
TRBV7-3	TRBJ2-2	CASQGQGRTGELFF
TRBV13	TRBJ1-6	CASNLGRSYNSPLHF
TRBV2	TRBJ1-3	CARTGAGNTIYF
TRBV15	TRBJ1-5	CATSRDHQPQHF
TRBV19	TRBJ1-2	CASSGGGSHYGYTF